This is a list of T cell receptor beta chains from one sample in a study of T cell repertoires in cytomegalovirus infection. TCRdb re-called the reads with MiXCR, one entry per CDR3 protein. The sample includes 200,000 to 300,000 distinct CDR3 sequences, approximately 7% of them seen just once. The sequencing sample was made of PBMCs. These receptors all come from a human donor in good health (CMV status not recorded). Some clones in this sample may be carry-over from other donors' samples. The CDR3 runs from the conserved cysteine through the conserved F or W. Each record gives: D gene, J gene, V gene, clone size, CDR3 length, CDR3 DNA, CDR3 protein. A D gene is named only where the DNA matches it firmly. The listing skips clone size in some rows; elsewhere it reads once, few, many or a size class.

.,TRBJ1-5,TRBV5-1,many,15,TGCGCCAGCAGCCCGGGGATGTCTGGCAATCAGCCCCAGCATTTT,CASSPGMSGNQPQHF
.,TRBJ1-1,TRBV7-2,many,14,TGTGCCAGCAGCCCCTCCATGCCCCAGGCTGAAGCTTTCTTT,CASSPSMPQAEAFF
.,TRBJ2-7,TRBV28,many,16,TGTGCCAGCAGCCCCCTGTTGTCTAGGGACGGCGACGAGCAGTACTTC,CASSPLLSRDGDEQYF
.,TRBJ1-1,TRBV5-4,many,13,TGTGCCAGCAGCTTGGTGGGGCTCGCTGAAGCTTTCTTT,CASSLVGLAEAFF
TRBD2,TRBJ2-1,TRBV6-4,many,15,TGTGCCAGCAGTGACTCTAGCGGGGGGGCCAATGAGCAGTTCTTC,CASSDSSGGANEQFF
.,TRBJ1-1,TRBV28,many,16,TGTGCCAGCAGTTCCCCAGGGGAGAAGCGGAACACTGAAGCTTTCTTT,CASSSPGEKRNTEAFF
TRBD2,TRBJ2-3,TRBV7-8,many,14,TGTGCCAGCAGCTTCGGGGGGGAAGGAGATACGCAGTATTTT,CASSFGGEGDTQYF
.,TRBJ2-7,TRBV20-1,many,12,TGCAGTGCTAGGTCAGCCTCCTACGAGCAGTACTTC,CSARSASYEQYF
.,TRBJ1-2,TRBV7-8,many,18,TGTGCCAGCAGCTTAGCGCCAGCCTACAGCAATTCTAACTATGGCTACACCTTC,CASSLAPAYSNSNYGYTF
TRBD1,TRBJ1-1,TRBV7-2,many,16,TGTGCCAGCAGCTTTGACAGGGGGTACACGTCACCTGAAGCTTTCTTT,CASSFDRGYTSPEAFF
.,TRBJ1-2,TRBV12-3/TRBV12-4,many,13,TGTGCCAGCAGTTTTGACAGGCTCTATGGCTACACCTTC,CASSFDRLYGYTF
.,TRBJ2-7,TRBV29-1,many,13,TGCAGCGTTGAGATAGTGTCTGGGGACGAGCAGTACTTC,CSVEIVSGDEQYF
.,TRBJ2-5,TRBV7-9,many,16,TGTGCCAGCAGCTCCCTGGGAGAGGGGGGCCAAGAGACCCAGTACTTC,CASSSLGEGGQETQYF
.,TRBJ2-5,TRBV6-1,many,14,TGTGCCAGCAGTGAAGGACTAAAACAAGAGACCCAGTACTTC,CASSEGLKQETQYF
.,TRBJ2-2,TRBV20-1,many,16,TGCAGTGCTAGAGATAGGGTCTTCAAGGGAACCGGGGAGCTGTTTTTT,CSARDRVFKGTGELFF
TRBD1,TRBJ2-3,TRBV2,many,12,TGTGCCAGCAATGACAGGGCAGATACGCAGTATTTT,CASNDRADTQYF
.,TRBJ1-2,TRBV7-2,many,15,TGTGCCAGCAGCTTAGCGCCCATTCCAAACTATGGCTACACCTTC,CASSLAPIPNYGYTF
.,TRBJ1-1,TRBV5-5,many,15,TGTGCCAGCAGCCCGAGTCCGGGTTGGGGCACTGAAGCTTTCTTT,CASSPSPGWGTEAFF
.,TRBJ2-7,TRBV16,many,17,TGTGCCAGCAGCCAACGACGAGTCACACCGGAACCCTACGAGCAGTACTTC,CASSQRRVTPEPYEQYF
.,TRBJ2-2,TRBV14,many,14,TGTGCCAGCAGCCAGGGACTGTTCACCGGGGAGCTGTTTTTT,CASSQGLFTGELFF
TRBD1,TRBJ1-2,TRBV6-7,many,17,TGTGCCAGCAGTTACTCGAATAATAGGACAGGCGCCTATGGCTACACCTTC,CASSYSNNRTGAYGYTF
.,TRBJ1-1,TRBV11-2,many,18,TGTGCCAGCAGCCCCCGGTCGGACAGAGGTCTTATGAACACTGAAGCTTTCTTT,CASSPRSDRGLMNTEAFF
.,TRBJ2-7,TRBV20-1,many,15,TGCAGTGCTAGAGGGGACCTCACCACAGCCAACGAGCAGTACTTC,CSARGDLTTANEQYF
TRBD2,TRBJ2-7,TRBV11-2,.,14,TGTGCCAGCAGCCATTCCGGGACTACCTACGAGCAGTACTTC,CASSHSGTTYEQYF
TRBD1,TRBJ1-4,TRBV7-3,many,19,TGTGCCAGCAGCGAAACAGGGGGCGCATTATTGCCAACTAATGAAAAACTGTTTTTT,CASSETGGALLPTNEKLFF
TRBD1,TRBJ1-1,TRBV7-2,many,18,TGTGCCAGCAGCTACCGACGACAGGGGATGGGAATGAACACTGAAGCTTTCTTT,CASSYRRQGMGMNTEAFF
.,TRBJ2-1,TRBV12-3/TRBV12-4,few,15,TGTGCCAGCAGTTGGGGAAACGGGGCCGACAATGAGCAGTTCTTC,CASSWGNGADNEQFF
TRBD1,TRBJ2-1,TRBV25-1,many,11,TGTGCCAGCAGTCGTGGGACAGGGGAGTTCTTC,CASSRGTGEFF